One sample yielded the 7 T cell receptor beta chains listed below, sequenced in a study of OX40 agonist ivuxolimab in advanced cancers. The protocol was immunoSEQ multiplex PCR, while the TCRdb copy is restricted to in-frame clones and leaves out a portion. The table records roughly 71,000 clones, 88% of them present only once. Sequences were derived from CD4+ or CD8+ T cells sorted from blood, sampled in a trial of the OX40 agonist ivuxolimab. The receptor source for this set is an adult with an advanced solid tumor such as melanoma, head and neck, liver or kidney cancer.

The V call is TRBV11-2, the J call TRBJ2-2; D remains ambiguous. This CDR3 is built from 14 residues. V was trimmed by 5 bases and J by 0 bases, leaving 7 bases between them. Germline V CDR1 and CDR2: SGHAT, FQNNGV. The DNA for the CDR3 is TGTGCCAGCAGCGACACCACGAACACCGGGGAGCTGTTTTTT. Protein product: CASSDTTNTGELFF.

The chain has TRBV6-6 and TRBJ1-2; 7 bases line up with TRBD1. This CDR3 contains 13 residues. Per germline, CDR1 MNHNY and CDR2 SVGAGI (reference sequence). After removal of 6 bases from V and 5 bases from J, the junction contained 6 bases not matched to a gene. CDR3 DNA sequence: TGTGCCAGCAGCCAGGGGGGGTGGTATGGCTACACCTTC. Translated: CASSQGGWYGYTF.

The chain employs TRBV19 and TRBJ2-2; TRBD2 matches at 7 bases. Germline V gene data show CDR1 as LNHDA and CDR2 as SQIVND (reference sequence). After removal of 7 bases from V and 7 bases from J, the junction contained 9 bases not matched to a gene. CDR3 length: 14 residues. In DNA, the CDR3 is TGTGCCAGTACCAGGACTAGATGGGGCGGGGAGCTGTTTTTT. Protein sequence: CASTRTRWGGELFF.

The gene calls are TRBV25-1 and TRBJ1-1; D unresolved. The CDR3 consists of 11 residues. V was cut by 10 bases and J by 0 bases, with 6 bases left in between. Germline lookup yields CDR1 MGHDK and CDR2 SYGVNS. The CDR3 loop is CATRLNTEAFF. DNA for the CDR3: TGTGCCACCCGATTGAACACTGAAGCTTTCTTT.

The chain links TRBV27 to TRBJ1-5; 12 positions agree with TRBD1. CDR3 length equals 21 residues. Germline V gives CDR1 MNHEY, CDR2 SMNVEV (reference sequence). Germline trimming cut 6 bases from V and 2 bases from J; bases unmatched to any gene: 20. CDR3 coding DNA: TGTGCCAGCAGCCGCGTGGGGACCGGGACAGGGGGCAAGGTCGGCAATCAGCCCCAGCATTTT. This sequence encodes CASSRVGTGTGGKVGNQPQHF.

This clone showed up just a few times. DNA of the CDR3: TGTGCCAGCAGCCAACAGGGGCCCCAGTACTTC. Translating gives CASSQQGPQYF. The chain has TRBV6-6 and TRBJ2-5; 7 bases are shared with TRBD1. V was clipped by 6 bases and J by 9 bases; unmatched bases: 4. The CDR3 contains 11 residues. Germline V CDR1 and CDR2: MNHNY, SVGAGI (reference sequence).

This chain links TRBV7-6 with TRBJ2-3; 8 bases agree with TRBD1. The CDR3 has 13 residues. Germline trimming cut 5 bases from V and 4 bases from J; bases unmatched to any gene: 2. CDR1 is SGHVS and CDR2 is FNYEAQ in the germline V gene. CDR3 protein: CASSATGADTQYF. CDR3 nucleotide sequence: TGTGCCAGCAGCGCGACAGGGGCAGATACGCAGTATTTT. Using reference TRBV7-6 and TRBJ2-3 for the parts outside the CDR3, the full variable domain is GAGVSQSPRYKVTKRGQDVALRCDPISGHVSLYWYRQALGQGPEFLTYFNYEAQQDKSGLPNDRFSAERPEGSISTLTIQRTEQRDSAMYRCASSATGADTQYFGPGTRLTVL.